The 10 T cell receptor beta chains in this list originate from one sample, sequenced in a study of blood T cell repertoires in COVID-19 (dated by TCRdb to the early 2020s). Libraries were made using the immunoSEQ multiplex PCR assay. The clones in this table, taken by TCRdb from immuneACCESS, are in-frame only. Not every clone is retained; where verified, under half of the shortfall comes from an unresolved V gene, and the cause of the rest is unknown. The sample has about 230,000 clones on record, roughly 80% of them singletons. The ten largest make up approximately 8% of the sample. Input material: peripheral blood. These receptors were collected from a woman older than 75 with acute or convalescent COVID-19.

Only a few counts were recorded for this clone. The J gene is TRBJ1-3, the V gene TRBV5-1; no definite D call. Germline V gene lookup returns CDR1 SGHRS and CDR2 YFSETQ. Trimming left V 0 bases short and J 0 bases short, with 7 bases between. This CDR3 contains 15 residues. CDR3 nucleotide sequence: TGCGCCAGCAGCTTGGGAGGGAGCTCTGGAAACACCATATATTTT. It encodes CASSLGGSSGNTIYF.

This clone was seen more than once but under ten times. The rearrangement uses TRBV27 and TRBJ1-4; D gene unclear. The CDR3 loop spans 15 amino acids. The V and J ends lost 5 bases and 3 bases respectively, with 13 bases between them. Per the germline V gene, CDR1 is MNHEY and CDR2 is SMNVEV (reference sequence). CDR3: CASSPLGGSNEKLFF. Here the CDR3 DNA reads TGTGCCAGCAGTCCGCTCGGAGGGTCTAATGAAAAACTGTTTTTT.

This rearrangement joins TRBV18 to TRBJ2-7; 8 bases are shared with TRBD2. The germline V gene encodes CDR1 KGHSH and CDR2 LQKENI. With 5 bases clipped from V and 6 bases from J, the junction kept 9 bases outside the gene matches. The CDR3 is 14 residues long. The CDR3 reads CASSSPGGQVEQYF. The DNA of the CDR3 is TGTGCCAGCTCATCCCCGGGGGGGCAGGTCGAGCAGTACTTC.

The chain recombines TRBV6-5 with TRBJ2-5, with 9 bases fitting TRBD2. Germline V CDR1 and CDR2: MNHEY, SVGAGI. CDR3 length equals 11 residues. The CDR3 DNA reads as TGTGCGGCTAGCGGGGATGAGACCCAGTACTTC. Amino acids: CAASGDETQYF.

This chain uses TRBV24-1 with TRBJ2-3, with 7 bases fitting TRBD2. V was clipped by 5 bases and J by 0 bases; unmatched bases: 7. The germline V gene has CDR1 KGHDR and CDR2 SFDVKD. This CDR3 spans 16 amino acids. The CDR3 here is CATSGGGTSSTDTQYF. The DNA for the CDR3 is TGTGCCACCAGTGGGGGAGGGACTTCTAGCACAGATACGCAGTATTTT.

The CDR3 DNA is TGTGCCAGCAGTGGGGGGACTAGCGGGAGTTTGTCCTACAATGAGCAGTTCTTC. This encodes CASSGGTSGSLSYNEQFF. The J gene is TRBJ2-1, the V gene TRBV6-1; TRBD2 matches at 14 bases. The V and J ends lost 4 bases and 1 base, in that order; junction bases with no gene match: 6. The CDR3 has 18 residues. The germline gives CDR1 MNHNS, CDR2 SASEGT.

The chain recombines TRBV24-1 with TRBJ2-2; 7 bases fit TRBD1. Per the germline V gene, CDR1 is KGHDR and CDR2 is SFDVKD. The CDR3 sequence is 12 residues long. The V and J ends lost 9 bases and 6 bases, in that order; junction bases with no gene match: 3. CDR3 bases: TGTGCCACCCTGACAGGGTCCGGGGAGCTGTTTTTT. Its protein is CATLTGSGELFF.

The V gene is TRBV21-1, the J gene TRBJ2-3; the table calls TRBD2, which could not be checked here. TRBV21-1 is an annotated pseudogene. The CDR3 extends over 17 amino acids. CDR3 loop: CASSKAPFPDYTDTQYF. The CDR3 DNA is TGTGCCAGCAGCAAAGCTCCTTTTCCGGACTACACAGATACGCAGTATTTT.

CDR3 DNA: TGTGCCAGCAGCTTAGCAGCGGGGGACTTTTACGAGCAGTACTTC. Translation: CASSLAAGDFYEQYF. J is TRBJ2-7 and V is TRBV7-8; 8 bases are a match to TRBD2. This CDR3 has 15 amino acids. Germline V gene lookup returns CDR1 SGHVS and CDR2 FQNEAQ. Trimming took 0 bases from V and 4 from J; bases not matched to a gene: 5. Complete variable domain (other parts from reference TRBV7-8 and TRBJ2-7): GAGVSQSPRYKVAKRGQDVALRCDPISGHVSLFWYQQALGQGPEFLTYFQNEAQLDKSGLPSDRFFAERPEGSVSTLKIQRTQQEDSAVYLCASSLAAGDFYEQYFGPGTRLTVT.

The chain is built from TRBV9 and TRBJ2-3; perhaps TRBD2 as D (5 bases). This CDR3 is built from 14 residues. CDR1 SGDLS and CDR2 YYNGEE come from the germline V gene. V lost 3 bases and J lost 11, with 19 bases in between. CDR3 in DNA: TGTGCCAGCAGCGCCGGTAGTCAAGGGAGTGGGCAGTATTTT. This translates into CASSAGSQGSGQYF. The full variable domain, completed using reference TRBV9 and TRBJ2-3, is DSGVTQTPKHLITATGQRVTLRCSPRSGDLSVYWYQQSLDQGLQFLIQYYNGEERAKGNILERFSAQQFPDLHSELNLSSLELGDSALYFCASSAGSQGSGQYFGPGTRLTVL.